This T cell receptor (beta chain) stems from a study of T cell changes during pregnancy in multiple sclerosis. The V gene lost 5 bases and the J gene lost 5 bases, with 9 bases spanning the gap. The CDR3 consists of 12 residues. The germline CDR1 and CDR2 sequences are MDHEN and SYDVKM. Sequenced by immunoSEQ multiplex PCR; TCRdb stores in-frame clones only, minus some. The top ten clones hold 0.52% of a sample with 40,000 to 55,000 clones, just under 95% of them seen once. Sequenced here: CD4+ T cells from peripheral blood mononuclear cells, sampled in the third trimester of pregnancy. The clonotype was recovered from a female donor with multiple sclerosis, enrolled in a pregnancy study. The rearrangement uses TRBV28 and TRBJ1-2; D gene uncertain. The CDR3 spells CASSLTRYGYTF. CDR3 sequence (DNA): TGTGCCAGCAGTCTCACCCGGTATGGCTACACCTTC.